This note documents a single T cell receptor (beta chain) sequence. The sample comes from a study of human T cells and chemical hapten exposure. The CDR3 is 14 residues long. CDR1 SEHNR and CDR2 FQNEAQ come from the germline V gene (reference sequence). Trimming stripped 5 bases from V and 7 bases from J, with 12 bases between. The time point: pre-sensitization, week 0. Treatment reported: therapeutic diphenylcyclopropenone sensitization with weekly scalp DPC. In the authors' methods: Samples held a median of approximately 96,000 TCRs, range 23,224–690,600. MiXCR, run by TCRdb on the RACE reads, gives a single entry per CDR3 protein. The V and J calls come from TCRdb's annotation, not from the publication. Of fewer than 350,000 distinct CDR3 sequences listed, 7.7% were seen once; the top ten hold less than 1.5%.

The source material was whole blood, sampled in connection with sensitization to the hapten diphenylcyclopropenone (DPC). The clonotype originates from a man between 18 and 29 years old with alopecia areata. Some clones in this sample may be carry-over from other donors' samples. The chain combines TRBV7-9 with TRBJ1-6, with a tentative D call TRBD1 (5 bases). The CDR3, as DNA: TGTGCCAGCAGCACAACAGGAGGGAATTCACCCCTCCACTTT. It codes for CASSTTGGNSPLHF.